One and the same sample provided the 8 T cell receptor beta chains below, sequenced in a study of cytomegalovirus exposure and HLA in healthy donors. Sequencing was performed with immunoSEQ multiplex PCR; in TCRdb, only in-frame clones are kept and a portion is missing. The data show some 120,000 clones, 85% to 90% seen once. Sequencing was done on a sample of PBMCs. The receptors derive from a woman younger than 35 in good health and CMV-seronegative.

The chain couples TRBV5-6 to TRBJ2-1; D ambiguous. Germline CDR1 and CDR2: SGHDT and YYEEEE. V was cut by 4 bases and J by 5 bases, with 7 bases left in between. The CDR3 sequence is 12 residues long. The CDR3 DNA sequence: TGTGCCAGCAGCGCGTTGGACAATGAGCAGTTCTTC. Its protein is CASSALDNEQFF.

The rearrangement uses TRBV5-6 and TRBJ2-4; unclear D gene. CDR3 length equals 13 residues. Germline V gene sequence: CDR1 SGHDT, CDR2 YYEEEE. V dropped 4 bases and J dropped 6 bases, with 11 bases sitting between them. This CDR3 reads CASSLGTVNIQYF. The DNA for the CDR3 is TGTGCCAGCAGCCTTGGCACAGTAAACATTCAGTACTTC.

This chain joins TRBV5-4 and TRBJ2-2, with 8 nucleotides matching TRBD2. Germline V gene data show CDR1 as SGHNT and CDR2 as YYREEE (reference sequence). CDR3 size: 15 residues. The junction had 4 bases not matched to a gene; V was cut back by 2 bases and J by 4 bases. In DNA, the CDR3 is TGTGCCAGCAGCTTATCTCTAGCGGGCACCGGGGAGCTGTTTTTT. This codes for CASSLSLAGTGELFF.

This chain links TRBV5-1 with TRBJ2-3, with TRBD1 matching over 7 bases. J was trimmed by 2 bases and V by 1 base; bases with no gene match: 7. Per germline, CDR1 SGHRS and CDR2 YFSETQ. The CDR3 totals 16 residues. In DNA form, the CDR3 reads TGCGCCAGCAGCTTGACAGGGGTAACTTTCACAGATACGCAGTATTTT. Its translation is CASSLTGVTFTDTQYF. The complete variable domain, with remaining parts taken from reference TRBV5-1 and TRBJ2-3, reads KAGVTQTPRYLIKTRGQQVTLSCSPISGHRSVSWYQQTPGQGLQFLFEYFSETQRNKGNFPGRFSGRQFSNSRSEMNVSTLELGDSALYLCASSLTGVTFTDTQYFGPGTRLTVL.

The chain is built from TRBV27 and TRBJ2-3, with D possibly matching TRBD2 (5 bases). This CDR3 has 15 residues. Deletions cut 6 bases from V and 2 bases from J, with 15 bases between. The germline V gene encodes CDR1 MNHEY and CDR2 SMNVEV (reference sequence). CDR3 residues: CASSHARTVTDTQYF. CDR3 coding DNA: TGTGCCAGCAGCCATGCACGGACTGTCACAGATACGCAGTATTTT.

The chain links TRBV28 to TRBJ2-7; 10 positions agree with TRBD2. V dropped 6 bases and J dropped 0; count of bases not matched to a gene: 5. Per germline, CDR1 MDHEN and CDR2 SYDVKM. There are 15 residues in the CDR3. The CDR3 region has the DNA TGTGCCAGCAGGGATTCTAGCGGGGGCTCCTACGAGCAGTACTTC. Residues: CASRDSSGGSYEQYF.

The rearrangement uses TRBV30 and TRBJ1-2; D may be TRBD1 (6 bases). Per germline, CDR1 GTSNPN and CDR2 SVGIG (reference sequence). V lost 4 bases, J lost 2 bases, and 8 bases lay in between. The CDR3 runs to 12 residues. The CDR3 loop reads CAWKTGNYGYTF. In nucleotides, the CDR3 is TGTGCCTGGAAAACAGGGAACTATGGCTACACCTTC.

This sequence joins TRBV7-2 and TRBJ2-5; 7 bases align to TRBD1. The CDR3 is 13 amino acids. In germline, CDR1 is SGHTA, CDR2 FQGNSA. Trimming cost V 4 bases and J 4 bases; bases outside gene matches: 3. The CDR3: CASSSDRLETQYF. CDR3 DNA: TGTGCCAGCAGCTCGGACAGGTTAGAGACCCAGTACTTC.